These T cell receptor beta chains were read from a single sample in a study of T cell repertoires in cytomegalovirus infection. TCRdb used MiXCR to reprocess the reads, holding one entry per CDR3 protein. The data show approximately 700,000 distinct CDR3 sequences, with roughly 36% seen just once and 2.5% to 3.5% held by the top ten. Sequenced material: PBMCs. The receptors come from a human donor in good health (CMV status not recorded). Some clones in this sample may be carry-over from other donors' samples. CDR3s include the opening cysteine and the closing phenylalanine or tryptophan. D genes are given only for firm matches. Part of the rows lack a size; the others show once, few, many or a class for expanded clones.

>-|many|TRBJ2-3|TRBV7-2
CASILNRGPLPDTQYF
TGTGCCAGCATCCTAAACCGGGGTCCCCTCCCAGATACGCAGTATTTT
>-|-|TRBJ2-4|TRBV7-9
CASRAGGELAKNIQYF
TGTGCCAGCAGAGCTGGCGGGGAATTAGCCAAAAACATTCAGTACTTC
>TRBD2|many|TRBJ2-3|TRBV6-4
CASSATSSPTDTQYF
TGTGCCAGCAGCGCGACTAGCAGCCCCACAGATACGCAGTATTTT
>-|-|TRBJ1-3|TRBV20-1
CSSSTGSGNTIYF
TGCAGTTCTAGCACAGGGTCTGGAAACACCATATATTTT
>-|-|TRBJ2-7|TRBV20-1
CSAGERERESIEQYF
TGCAGTGCTGGGGAAAGGGAGAGGGAGTCGATCGAGCAGTACTTC
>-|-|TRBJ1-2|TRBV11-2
CASSSKDSPNYGYTF
TGTGCCAGCAGCTCGAAGGACAGCCCAAACTATGGCTACACCTTC
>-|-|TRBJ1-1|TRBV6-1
CASTLGGGNTEAFF
TGTGCCAGCACCCTGGGGGGGGGGAACACTGAAGCTTTCTTT
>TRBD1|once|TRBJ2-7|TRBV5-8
CASSSTGQGSEQYF
TGTGCCAGCAGCTCTACGGGACAGGGGAGCGAGCAGTACTTC
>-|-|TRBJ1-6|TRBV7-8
CASSLERLGGNSPLHF
TGTGCCAGCAGCTTAGAACGCCTCGGGGGGAATTCACCCCTCCACTTT
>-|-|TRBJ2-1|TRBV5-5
CASSLKVRTGTYNEQFF
TGTGCCAGCAGCTTAAAGGTTCGGACCGGGACCTACAATGAGCAGTTCTTC
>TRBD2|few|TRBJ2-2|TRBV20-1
CSARGQRGGASTGELFF
TGCAGTGCTAGAGGTCAACGGGGGGGGGCGAGCACCGGGGAGCTGTTTTTT
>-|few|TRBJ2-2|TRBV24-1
CATSEPQGRAGELFF
TGTGCCACCAGTGAGCCCCAGGGACGAGCCGGGGAGCTGTTTTTT
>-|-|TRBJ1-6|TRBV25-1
CASSEYKGNRNSPLHF
TGTGCCAGCAGTGAATATAAGGGGAATAGGAATTCACCCCTCCACTTT
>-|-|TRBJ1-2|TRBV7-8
CASSFQLGSNYGYTF
TGTGCCAGCAGCTTCCAGTTAGGTTCTAACTATGGCTACACCTTC
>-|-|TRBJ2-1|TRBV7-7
CASSLTGAAYNEQFF
TGTGCTAGCAGCTTAACGGGGGCGGCCTACAATGAGCAGTTCTTC
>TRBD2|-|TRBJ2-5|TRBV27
CASSLVAGAIQETQYF
TGTGCCAGCAGTTTGGTAGCGGGGGCCATCCAAGAGACCCAGTACTTC
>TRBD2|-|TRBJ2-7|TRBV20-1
CSAPGLAASYEQYF
TGCAGTGCTCCGGGACTAGCGGCCTCCTACGAGCAGTACTTC
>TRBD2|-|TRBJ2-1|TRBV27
CASSLGAGLAGGPKDEQFF
TGTGCCAGCAGTTTAGGAGCGGGCCTAGCGGGAGGGCCTAAGGATGAGCAGTTCTTC
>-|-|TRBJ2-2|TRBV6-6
CASSPEPPNTGELFF
TGTGCCAGCAGCCCAGAGCCCCCGAACACCGGGGAGCTGTTTTTT
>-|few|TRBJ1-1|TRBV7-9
CASSLGAAAKAFF
TGTGCCAGCAGCTTAGGGGCAGCCGCCAAAGCTTTCTTT
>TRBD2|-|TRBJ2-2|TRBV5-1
CASSFGLAGGPAGELFF
TGCGCCAGCAGCTTTGGACTAGCGGGGGGCCCCGCCGGGGAGCTGTTTTTT
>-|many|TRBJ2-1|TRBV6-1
CASSRQGLNNEQFF
TGTGCCAGCAGCAGGCAGGGCCTGAACAATGAGCAGTTCTTC
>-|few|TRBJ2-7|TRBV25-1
CASSERGRAVEQYF
TGTGCCAGCAGTGAACGAGGGCGTGCGGTCGAGCAGTACTTC
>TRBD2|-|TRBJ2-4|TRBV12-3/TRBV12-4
CASSFEGRANIQYF
TGTGCCAGCAGTTTTGAAGGGAGGGCAAACATTCAGTACTTC
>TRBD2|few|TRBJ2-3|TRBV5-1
CASSLIPSGRADTQYF
TGCGCCAGCAGCTTGATCCCTAGCGGGAGAGCAGATACGCAGTATTTT
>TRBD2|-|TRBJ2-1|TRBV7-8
CASREKRGATDNEQFF
TGTGCCAGCAGGGAAAAGCGGGGTGCAACCGACAATGAGCAGTTCTTC
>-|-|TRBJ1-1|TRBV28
CASRSARGAFF
TGTGCCAGCAGGTCCGCCCGCGGAGCTTTCTTT
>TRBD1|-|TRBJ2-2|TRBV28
CASSPGQGANTGELFF
TGTGCCAGCAGTCCGGGACAGGGGGCAAACACCGGGGAGCTGTTTTTT
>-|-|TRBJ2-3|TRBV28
CASTLGTVSSTDTQYF
TGTGCCAGCACCCTAGGGACTGTATCTAGCACAGATACGCAGTATTTT
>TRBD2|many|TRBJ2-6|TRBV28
CASSFFLLAGSGANVLTF
TGTGCCAGCAGTTTTTTTCTCCTAGCGGGCTCTGGGGCCAACGTCCTGACTTTC
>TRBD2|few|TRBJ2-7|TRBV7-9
CASSLGPGLAGNEQYF
TGTGCCAGCAGCTTAGGACCGGGACTAGCGGGAAACGAGCAGTACTTC
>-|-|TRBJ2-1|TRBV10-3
CAISESAGNNEQFF
TGTGCCATCAGTGAGTCGGCGGGGAACAATGAGCAGTTCTTC
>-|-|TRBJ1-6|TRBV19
CASKPNRVSYNSPLHF
TGTGCCAGCAAACCGAACAGGGTCTCCTATAATTCACCCCTCCACTTT
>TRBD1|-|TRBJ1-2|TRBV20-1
CSAPGGTDLYGYTF
TGCAGTGCCCCCGGCGGGACAGACCTCTATGGCTACACCTTC
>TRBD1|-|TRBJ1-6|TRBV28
CASDRQGRTDSPLHF
TGTGCCAGCGATAGACAGGGCAGAACGGATTCACCCCTCCACTTT
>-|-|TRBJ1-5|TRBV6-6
CASSYGPPGPQHF
TGTGCCAGCAGTTACGGCCCGCCCGGTCCCCAGCATTTT
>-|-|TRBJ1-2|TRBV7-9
CASSLPEANYGYTF
TGTGCCAGCAGCCTCCCCGAGGCTAACTATGGCTACACCTTC
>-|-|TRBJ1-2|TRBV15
CATSRGHDGYTF
TGTGCCACCAGCAGGGGTCACGATGGCTACACCTTC
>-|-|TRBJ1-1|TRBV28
CASSTGWTEDAFF
TGTGCCAGCAGTACCGGATGGACCGAGGATGCTTTCTTT
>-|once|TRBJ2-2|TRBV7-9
CASTSAASGIGTGELFF
TGTGCCAGCACTTCGGCAGCCTCGGGGATTGGGACCGGGGAGCTGTTTTTT
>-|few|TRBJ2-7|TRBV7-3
CASSLSGIHYEQYF
TGTGCCAGCAGCTTATCAGGAATTCACTACGAGCAGTACTTC
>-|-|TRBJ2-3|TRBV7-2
CASSSPPVDTDTQYF
TGTGCCAGCAGCTCACCCCCGGTGGACACAGATACGCAGTATTTT